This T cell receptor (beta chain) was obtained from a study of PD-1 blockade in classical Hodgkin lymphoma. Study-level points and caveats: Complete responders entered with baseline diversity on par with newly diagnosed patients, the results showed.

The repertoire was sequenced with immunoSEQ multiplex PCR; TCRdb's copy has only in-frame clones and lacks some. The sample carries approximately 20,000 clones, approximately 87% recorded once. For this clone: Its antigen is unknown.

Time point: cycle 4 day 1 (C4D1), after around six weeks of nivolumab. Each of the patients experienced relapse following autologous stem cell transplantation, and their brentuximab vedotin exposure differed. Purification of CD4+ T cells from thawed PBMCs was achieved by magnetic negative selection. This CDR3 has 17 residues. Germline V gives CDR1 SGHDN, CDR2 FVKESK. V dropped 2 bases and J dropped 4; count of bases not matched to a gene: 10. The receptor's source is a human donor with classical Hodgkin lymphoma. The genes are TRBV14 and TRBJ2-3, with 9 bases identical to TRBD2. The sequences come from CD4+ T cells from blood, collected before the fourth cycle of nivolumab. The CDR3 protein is CASSQIAGVVYADTQYF. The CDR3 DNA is TGTGCCAGCAGCCAAATAGCGGGAGTTGTGTATGCAGATACGCAGTATTTT.